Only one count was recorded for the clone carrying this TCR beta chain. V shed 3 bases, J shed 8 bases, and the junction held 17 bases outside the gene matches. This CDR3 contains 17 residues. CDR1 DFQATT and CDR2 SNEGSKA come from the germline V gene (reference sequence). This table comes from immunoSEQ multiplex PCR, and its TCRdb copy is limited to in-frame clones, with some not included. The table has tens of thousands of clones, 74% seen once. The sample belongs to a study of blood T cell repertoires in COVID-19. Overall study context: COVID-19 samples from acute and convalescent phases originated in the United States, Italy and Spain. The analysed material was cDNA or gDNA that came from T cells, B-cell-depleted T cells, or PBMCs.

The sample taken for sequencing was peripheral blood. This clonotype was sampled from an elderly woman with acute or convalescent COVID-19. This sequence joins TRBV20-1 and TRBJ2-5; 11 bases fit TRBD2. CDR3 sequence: CSASTAQTSGTRATQYF. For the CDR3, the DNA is TGCAGTGCTAGTACCGCCCAGACTAGCGGGACTAGGGCAACCCAGTACTTC.